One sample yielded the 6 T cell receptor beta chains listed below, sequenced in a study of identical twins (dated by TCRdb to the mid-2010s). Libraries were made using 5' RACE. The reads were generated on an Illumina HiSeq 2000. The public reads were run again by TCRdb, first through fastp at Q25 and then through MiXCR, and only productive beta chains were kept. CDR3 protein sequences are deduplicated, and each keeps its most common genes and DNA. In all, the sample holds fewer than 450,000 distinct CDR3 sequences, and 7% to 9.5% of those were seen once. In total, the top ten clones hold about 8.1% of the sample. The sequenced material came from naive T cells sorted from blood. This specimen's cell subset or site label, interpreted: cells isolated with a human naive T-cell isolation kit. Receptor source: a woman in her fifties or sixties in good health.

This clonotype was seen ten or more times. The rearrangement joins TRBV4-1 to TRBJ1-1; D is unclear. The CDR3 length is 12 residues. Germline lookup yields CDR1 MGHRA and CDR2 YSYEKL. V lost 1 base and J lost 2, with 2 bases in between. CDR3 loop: CASSQVNTEAFF. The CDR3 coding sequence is TGCGCCAGCAGCCAAGTTAACACTGAAGCTTTCTTT.

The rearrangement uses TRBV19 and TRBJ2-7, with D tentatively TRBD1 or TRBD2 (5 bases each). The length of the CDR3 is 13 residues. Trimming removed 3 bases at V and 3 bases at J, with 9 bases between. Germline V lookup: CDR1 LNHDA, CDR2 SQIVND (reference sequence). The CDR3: CASSILGGYEQYF. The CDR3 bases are TGTGCCAGTAGTATTCTTGGGGGCTACGAGCAGTACTTC.

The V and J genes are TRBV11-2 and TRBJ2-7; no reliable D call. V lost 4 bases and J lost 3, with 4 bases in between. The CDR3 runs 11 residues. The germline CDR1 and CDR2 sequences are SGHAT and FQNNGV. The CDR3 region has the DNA TGTGCCAGCAGCTCCCTCTACGAGCAGTACGTC. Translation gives CASSSLYEQYV.

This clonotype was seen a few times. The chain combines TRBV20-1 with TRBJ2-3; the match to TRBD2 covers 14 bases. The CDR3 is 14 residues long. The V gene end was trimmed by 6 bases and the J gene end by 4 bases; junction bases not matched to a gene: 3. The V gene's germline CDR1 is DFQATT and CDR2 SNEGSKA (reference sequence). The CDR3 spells CSATSGRVADTQYF. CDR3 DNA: TGCAGTGCGACTAGCGGGAGGGTGGCAGATACGCAGTATTTT.

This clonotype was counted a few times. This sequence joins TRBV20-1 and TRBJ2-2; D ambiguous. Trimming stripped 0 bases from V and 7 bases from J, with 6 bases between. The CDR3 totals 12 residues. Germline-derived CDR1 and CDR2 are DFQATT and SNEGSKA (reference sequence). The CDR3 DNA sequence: TGCAGTGCTAGAGATCTGGGCGGGGAGCTGTTTTTT. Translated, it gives CSARDLGGELFF.

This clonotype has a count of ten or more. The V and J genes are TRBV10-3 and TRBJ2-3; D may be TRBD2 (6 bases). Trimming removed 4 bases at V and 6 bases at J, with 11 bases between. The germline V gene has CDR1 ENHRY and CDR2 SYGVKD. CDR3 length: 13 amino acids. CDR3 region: CAISGSSGDTQYF. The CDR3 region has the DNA TGTGCCATCAGTGGTAGTAGCGGCGATACGCAGTATTTT.